Below, 24 T cell receptor beta chains from the same sample are listed, as sequenced in a study of technical replicates of blood from a handful of donors. TCRdb keeps only in-frame clones here, not all; method: immunoSEQ multiplex PCR. The table shows tens of thousands of clones, with about 96% occurring only once. The sequenced material came from T cells isolated from PBMCs. Every receptor here comes from a human donor in good health.

This clone was detected only once. The CDR3 nucleotides read TGTGCCAGCAGTTTATGGAGTGAGACACCTGGAAACACCATATATTTT. It translates to CASSLWSETPGNTIYF. The chain links TRBV28 to TRBJ1-3; D not resolved. Germline V gene lookup returns CDR1 MDHEN and CDR2 SYDVKM. The V gene lost 0 bases and the J gene lost 2 bases, with 11 bases spanning the gap. CDR3 length: 16 amino acids.

CDR3 sequence (DNA): TGTGCCAGCAGCTTTAAGGGGTTACTAGCGGGGGGCACAGATACGCAGTATTTT. Its translation: CASSFKGLLAGGTDTQYF. The chain employs TRBV7-3 and TRBJ2-3; 11 bases fit TRBD2. With 3 bases clipped from V and 1 base from J, the junction kept 9 bases outside the gene matches. This CDR3 comprises 18 residues. Germline V lookup: CDR1 SGHTA, CDR2 FQGTGA.

This CDR3 reads CASSLNSAGKAGELFF. For the CDR3, the DNA is TGTGCCAGCAGCTTAAACTCGGCGGGGAAAGCCGGGGAGCTGTTTTTT. The chain joins TRBV7-3 to TRBJ2-2; TRBD2 is a possible D gene (6 bases). V was pared by 1 base and J by 6 bases, with 15 bases between. The CDR3 sequence is 16 residues long. CDR1 is SGHTA, CDR2 FQGTGA, per germline.

The chain recombines TRBV7-2 with TRBJ2-4, with D unclear. Germline assignment: CDR1 SGHTA and CDR2 FQGNSA. V lost 2 bases, J lost 7 bases, and 6 bases lay in between. The CDR3 is 12 residues long. CDR3 protein: CASSLLFNIQYF. The CDR3 DNA sequence: TGTGCCAGCAGCTTACTATTTAACATTCAGTACTTC.

This sequence joins TRBV6-1 and TRBJ1-1, with a possible D match to TRBD1 (6 bases). The CDR3 spans 13 residues. In germline, CDR1 is MNHNS, CDR2 SASEGT. The V end was cut by 4 bases, the J end by 8 bases, with 14 bases between. The CDR3 region is CASSARQDLEAFF. CDR3 DNA: TGTGCCAGCAGTGCAAGACAGGATCTAGAAGCTTTCTTT.

The rearrangement uses TRBV5-4 and TRBJ1-2; D might be TRBD1 (5 bases). The CDR3 loop spans 14 amino acids. V was shortened by 4 bases and J by 8 bases, with 18 bases between the two germline ends. Germline V gene sequence: CDR1 SGHNT, CDR2 YYREEE (reference sequence). CDR3 DNA: TGTGCCAGCAGCGCGGGACTTACTTTGGGGGGCTACACCTTC. It specifies CASSAGLTLGGYTF.

J is TRBJ2-7 and V is TRBV5-1; 9 bases agree with TRBD1. With 5 bases clipped from V and 5 bases from J, the junction kept 8 bases outside the gene matches. This CDR3 is built from 14 residues. CDR1 is SGHRS, CDR2 YFSETQ, per germline. CDR3 sequence (DNA): TGCGCCAGCAGACCCGGGACAGGGATCAACGAGCAGTACTTC. As protein: CASRPGTGINEQYF.

The chain carries TRBV6-1 and TRBJ1-1; D is possibly TRBD1 (6 bases). The germline V gene has CDR1 MNHNS and CDR2 SASEGT. This CDR3 has 15 amino acids. V lost 2 bases and J lost 0, with 10 bases in between. The CDR3 DNA reads as TGTGCCAGCAGTGAACCAGGGGCCCTGAACACTGAAGCTTTCTTT. Translated: CASSEPGALNTEAFF.

Here the CDR3 reads CASSDAGAGTSYEQYF. The CDR3 region has the DNA TGTGCCAGCAGTGATGCCGGGGCGGGGACCTCCTACGAGCAGTACTTC. The chain recombines TRBV2 with TRBJ2-7; possibly TRBD2 for D (6 bases). The CDR3 sequence is 16 residues long. Trimming took 3 bases from V and 0 from J, leaving 15 bases between them. Germline-derived CDR1 and CDR2 are SNHLY and FYNNEI.

This sequence joins TRBV28 and TRBJ1-4; 7 bases fit TRBD1. Germline lookup yields CDR1 MDHEN and CDR2 SYDVKM. This CDR3 comprises 14 residues. V was clipped by 6 bases and J by 8 bases; unmatched bases: 9. CDR3 DNA: TGTGCCAGCAGGAAGACAGGGTATAACGAAAAACTGTTTTTT. Encoded protein: CASRKTGYNEKLFF.

This chain joins TRBV4-1 and TRBJ2-3; 10 nucleotides align to TRBD2. Germline CDR1 reads MGHRA; CDR2 reads YSYEKL. The CDR3 spans 17 residues. Trimming removed 6 bases from V and 0 bases from J; junction bases left unmatched: 9. The CDR3 DNA reads as TGCGCCAGCAGTCTGCCGGGACTAGCGAGAAGCACAGATACGCAGTATTTT. Its translation: CASSLPGLARSTDTQYF.

V and J are TRBV28 and TRBJ1-5; D is possibly TRBD1 (6 bases). The CDR3 runs to 14 residues. The V gene lost 4 bases and the J gene lost 6 bases, with 13 bases spanning the gap. Germline V gene sequence: CDR1 MDHEN, CDR2 SYDVKM. The CDR3 DNA is TGTGCCAGCAGTTCCAGGGGCTTGGGTCAGCCCCAGCATTTT. Its translation: CASSSRGLGQPQHF.

A single count supports this clone. The genes are TRBV5-1 and TRBJ2-3; a possible D gene is TRBD1 (7 bases). V was pared by 0 bases and J by 4 bases, with 9 bases between. Germline-derived CDR1 and CDR2 are SGHRS and YFSETQ. The CDR3 covers 14 residues. DNA of the CDR3: TGCGCCAGCAGCTTGGTCAGGGGGGCAGATACGCAGTATTTT. This gives the protein CASSLVRGADTQYF.

The chain couples TRBV2 to TRBJ2-5; 11 nucleotides line up with TRBD2. Germline values: CDR1 SNHLY, CDR2 FYNNEI. The ends lost 6 bases at V and 3 bases at J; junction bases unmatched: 3. The CDR3 covers 14 residues. The DNA for the CDR3 is TGTGCCAGCAGCCTACTAGCGGGGGAAGAGACCCAGTACTTC. Amino acids: CASSLLAGEETQYF.

The chain combines TRBV23-1 with TRBJ2-3; D might be TRBD1 (6 bases). TRBV23-1 is assigned to the ORF class and has an uncertain function. The ends were cut back, 4 bases at V and 6 bases at J, with 23 bases in the middle. This CDR3 region has 17 residues. The CDR3 nucleotides are TGCGCCAGCAGTCCCTCCCCCTACAGGGAACGAACGGATACGCAGTATTTT. Translated: CASSPSPYRERTDTQYF.

The V call is TRBV11-3, the J call TRBJ2-7; tentative D call: TRBD1 (5 bases). The CDR3 consists of 15 residues. The germline V gene encodes CDR1 SGHNT and CDR2 YENEEA. V dropped 5 bases and J dropped 4 bases, with 18 bases sitting between them. The CDR3 DNA follows: TGTGCCAGCAGCCTCGTGGCAGGGATGAGTTACGAGCAGTACTTC. This codes for CASSLVAGMSYEQYF.

The rearrangement links TRBV4-1 to TRBJ2-2; TRBD1 might be the D (6 bases). Trimming stripped 1 base from V and 5 bases from J, with 14 bases between. The CDR3 spans 16 residues. Per the germline V gene, CDR1 is MGHRA and CDR2 is YSYEKL. CDR3 in amino acids: CASSQGRVRGTGELFF. CDR3 nucleotides: TGCGCCAGCAGCCAAGGGAGAGTCAGGGGAACCGGGGAGCTGTTTTTT.

V and J are TRBV7-8 and TRBJ2-1, with D perhaps matching TRBD1 (5 bases). The germline V gene has CDR1 SGHVS and CDR2 FQNEAQ. Trimming pared 5 bases from V and 3 bases from J, leaving 11 bases between. The CDR3 is 14 residues long. This CDR3 reads CASSPTTDYNEQFF. The CDR3 coding sequence is TGTGCCAGCAGCCCAACGACAGACTACAATGAGCAGTTCTTC.

The rearrangement links TRBV4-1 to TRBJ2-1, with TRBD2 matching over 10 bases. Germline CDR1 is MGHRA and CDR2 is YSYEKL. The J segment lost 10 bases and the V segment lost 5 bases, leaving 17 bases of the junction unmatched. This CDR3 has 17 amino acids. The CDR3 loop is CASSRLATGLAKKEQFF. In DNA form, the CDR3 reads TGCGCCAGCAGCAGACTGGCCACGGGACTAGCGAAAAAGGAGCAGTTCTTC.

The chain is built from TRBV25-1 and TRBJ2-2, with D hard to call. The CDR3 is made up of 14 amino acids. Germline V gives CDR1 MGHDK, CDR2 SYGVNS. The V and J ends lost 4 bases and 1 base respectively, with 7 bases between them. CDR3 in DNA: TGTGCCAGCAGTGGTACCAGGAACACCGGGGAGCTGTTTTTT. Translating it yields CASSGTRNTGELFF. Combining the CDR3 with reference TRBV25-1 and TRBJ2-2 gives the whole variable domain EADIYQTPRYLVIGTGKKITLECSQTMGHDKMYWYQQDPGMELHLIHYSYGVNSTEKGDLSSESTVSRIRTEHFPLTLESARPSHTSQYLCASSGTRNTGELFFGEGSRLTVL.

The CDR3 nucleotides are TGTGCCAGCAGCGTAGAGGTTGGGGATATTAGCGGCAATGAGCAGTTCTTC. As protein: CASSVEVGDISGNEQFF. The J gene is TRBJ2-1, the V gene TRBV9; a weak D match, TRBD2 (6 bases). Trimming took off 0 bases at V and 6 bases at J, with 19 bases between the two ends. Germline V gene lookup returns CDR1 SGDLS and CDR2 YYNGEE. The CDR3 is 17 amino acids.

The V and J genes are TRBV5-1 and TRBJ2-1; D gene ambiguous. From germline, CDR1 is SGHRS and CDR2 YFSETQ. The V gene lost 4 bases and the J gene lost 10 bases, with 12 bases spanning the gap. This CDR3 is built from 12 residues. The CDR3 region is CASSPTEKEQFF. DNA for the CDR3: TGCGCCAGCAGCCCTACTGAGAAGGAGCAGTTCTTC.

This rearrangement joins TRBV27 to TRBJ1-6; 8 bases fit TRBD1. Trimming took 3 bases from V and 6 from J; bases not matched to a gene: 10. Germline CDR1 reads MNHEY; CDR2 reads SMNVEV (reference sequence). There are 17 residues in the CDR3. The CDR3, as DNA: TGTGCCAGCAGTTTCCAACTTCCGGGACAGGCTAATTCACCCCTCCACTTT. Translated: CASSFQLPGQANSPLHF.

This clone was seen a single time. CDR3 protein: CASSLGLGRAAYNEQFF. Here the CDR3 DNA reads TGTGCCAGCAGCTTGGGTTTGGGCAGGGCAGCCTACAATGAGCAGTTCTTC. This sequence joins TRBV13 and TRBJ2-1; D perhaps matches TRBD1 (5 bases). This CDR3 has 17 amino acids. Germline V lookup: CDR1 PRHDT, CDR2 FYEKMQ (reference sequence). The V and J ends lost 3 bases and 2 bases respectively, with 17 bases between them.